Presented here are 20 T cell receptor beta chains from one specimen sequenced in a study of T cells after yellow fever vaccination. One entry per CDR3 protein, called by TCRdb with MiXCR from the 5' RACE reads. The profile covers about 57,000 distinct CDR3 sequences, with less than 8.5% appearing a single time and around 34% taken by the ten largest. This sample comprised CD8+ T cells sorted from PBMCs, obtained 15 days after the yellow fever booster vaccination. The receptors were sampled from a man aged 30-40 years who received the YFV17D yellow fever vaccine.

To note about this clonotype: Just one base apart from a much larger clone, this may be a read error. The rearrangement joins TRBV6-1 to TRBJ2-1, with TRBD1 matching 10 bases. CDR3 length: 18 amino acids. In germline, CDR1 is MNHNS, CDR2 SASEGT. The CDR3 region has the DNA TGTGCCAGCAACGACCCCGGGACAGGGGCCTACTTCTACAATCAGCAGTTCTTC. Translation gives CASNDPGTGAYFYNQQFF.

This clonotype was found many times. The gene calls are TRBV6-6 and TRBJ2-3, with D hard to call. Germline V gives CDR1 MNHNY, CDR2 SVGAGI (reference sequence). This CDR3 contains 13 residues. Trimming cost V 4 bases and J 3 bases, with 8 bases left between them. The CDR3 DNA follows: TGTGCCAGCAGTTTGGAAGGAACAGATACGCAGTATTTT. It is translated as CASSLEGTDTQYF.

This clonotype was seen a few times. The V call is TRBV4-3, the J call TRBJ2-5; D is perhaps TRBD1 (6 bases). V was clipped by 0 bases and J by 2 bases, with 16 bases between them. The CDR3 sequence is 17 residues long. Germline CDR1 and CDR2: LGHNA and YSLEER. For the CDR3, the DNA is TGCGCCAGCAGCCAAGATCTCCCAGGGGAATTTCAAGAGACCCAGTACTTC. Encoded protein: CASSQDLPGEFQETQYF.

This clonotype was counted ten times or more. This chain connects TRBV20-1 to TRBJ2-2, with D possibly TRBD1 on 5 matching bases. Germline values: CDR1 DFQATT, CDR2 SNEGSKA (reference sequence). The CDR3 loop spans 13 amino acids. Trimming stripped 4 bases from V and 3 bases from J, with 9 bases between. CDR3 protein: CSATATDTGELFF. The CDR3 bases are TGCAGTGCTACCGCGACAGACACCGGGGAGCTGTTTTTT.

The chain links TRBV28 to TRBJ2-1, with D perhaps TRBD1 (7 bases). This CDR3 contains 15 residues. Germline V gene sequence: CDR1 MDHEN, CDR2 SYDVKM. V was clipped by 0 bases and J by 8 bases, with 14 bases between them. The CDR3 bases are TGTGCCAGCAGTTTATGGGCAGGGGGGTACGATGAGCAGTTCTTC. Translation gives CASSLWAGGYDEQFF.

This clonotype was seen a few times. The CDR3 here is CASSYNWDRGVRSHGYTF. CDR3 in DNA: TGTGCCAGCAGCTACAATTGGGACAGGGGGGTTCGGTCGCATGGCTACACCTTC. V is TRBV11-2 and J is TRBJ1-2; 11 nucleotides align to TRBD1. Per the germline V gene, CDR1 is SGHAT and CDR2 is FQNNGV. With V trimmed by 4 bases and J by 6 bases, 16 bases remained unmatched. The CDR3 runs to 18 residues.

This clonotype has a count of ten or more. The chain links TRBV27 to TRBJ2-7, with TRBD1 matching over 7 bases. Germline V gene lookup returns CDR1 MNHEY and CDR2 SMNVEV (reference sequence). Trimming removed 5 bases from V and 1 base from J; junction bases left unmatched: 5. The CDR3 covers 14 residues. The CDR3 DNA follows: TGTGCCAGCAGTCCCGGACAGGTATCCTACGAGCAGTACTTC. The encoded protein is CASSPGQVSYEQYF.

This clonotype has at least ten counts. The V and J genes are TRBV27 and TRBJ2-1; D unresolved. CDR3 length: 13 amino acids. In germline, CDR1 is MNHEY, CDR2 SMNVEV (reference sequence). Trimming removed 2 bases at V and 4 bases at J, with 6 bases between. CDR3 protein: CASSLGQYNEQFF. The CDR3 bases are TGTGCCAGCAGTTTAGGGCAGTACAATGAGCAGTTCTTC.

This clonotype was found many times. The rearrangement links TRBV5-4 to TRBJ2-3; D uncertain. This CDR3 is built from 15 residues. Germline V gene sequence: CDR1 SGHNT, CDR2 YYREEE (reference sequence). V was pared by 3 bases and J by 1 base, with 12 bases between. The CDR3 sequence: CASSSTSDRTDTQYF. The CDR3 bases are TGTGCCAGCAGCTCGACATCAGACCGCACAGATACGCAGTATTTT.

This clonotype has at least ten counts. This chain connects TRBV13 to TRBJ2-7; possibly TRBD1 for D (6 bases). V lost 4 bases to trimming and J lost 2 bases, with 18 bases between them. CDR1 and CDR2 (germline): PRHDT, FYEKMQ (reference sequence). This CDR3 is 16 amino acids long. CDR3 coding DNA: TGTGCCAGCAGCTCGCTAGAGAGACAGGTTACCTACGAGCAGTACTTC. Its protein is CASSSLERQVTYEQYF.

This clonotype was seen ten or more times. The chain has TRBV27 and TRBJ2-1; 9 nucleotides match TRBD1. The CDR3 runs 16 residues. The germline gives CDR1 MNHEY, CDR2 SMNVEV (reference sequence). Trimming took 5 bases from V and 1 from J; bases not matched to a gene: 6. CDR3 amino acids: CASSLPGTGSYNEQFF. The CDR3 DNA is TGTGCCAGCAGTCTCCCCGGGACAGGGTCCTACAATGAGCAGTTCTTC.

In its sample, this clonotype was seen many times. The chain is built from TRBV24-1 and TRBJ2-1; TRBD2 matches at 16 bases. Germline-derived CDR1 and CDR2 are KGHDR and SFDVKD. The CDR3 is 20 amino acids. After removal of 3 bases from V and 4 bases from J, the junction contained 11 bases not matched to a gene. DNA for the CDR3: TGTGCCACCAGTGATGTCCCGTTAGGGACTAGCGGGGGGGGGTACAATGAGCAGTTCTTC. Translating it yields CATSDVPLGTSGGGYNEQFF.

This clonotype occurred many times. This chain uses TRBV4-3 with TRBJ2-1; 7 bases agree with TRBD2. Germline V gene lookup returns CDR1 LGHNA and CDR2 YSLEER. The CDR3 consists of 14 residues. V shed 4 bases, J shed 7 bases, and the junction held 7 bases outside the gene matches. The CDR3 here is CASSRGDGRNEQFF. The CDR3, as DNA: TGCGCCAGCAGCCGGGGGGACGGGAGGAATGAGCAGTTCTTC.

Ten or more counts support this clonotype. J is TRBJ2-1 and V is TRBV24-1; 10 bases are a match to TRBD2. Germline V gene lookup returns CDR1 KGHDR and CDR2 SFDVKD. Germline trimming cut 2 bases from V and 7 bases from J; bases unmatched to any gene: 7. This CDR3 has 16 amino acids. The DNA of the CDR3 is TGTGCCACCAGTGATTCCCTAGCGGGAGTTCGGAATGAGCAGTTCTTC. It encodes CATSDSLAGVRNEQFF.

This clonotype was seen many times. V usage is TRBV12-5 and J usage is TRBJ2-7, with D perhaps being TRBD1 or TRBD2 (5 bases each). The V gene lost 6 bases and the J gene lost 2 bases, with 11 bases spanning the gap. The germline gives CDR1 LGHNT, CDR2 FRNRAP. The length of the CDR3 is 13 residues. The CDR3 sequence is CASGTGPTYEQYF. For the CDR3, the DNA is TGTGCTAGTGGAACGGGACCTACCTACGAGCAGTACTTC.

Many counts were recorded for this clonotype. This chain joins TRBV10-2 and TRBJ2-7; the D gene is possibly TRBD2 (6 bases). The V and J ends lost 2 bases and 2 bases respectively, with 10 bases between them. CDR1 and CDR2 from the germline V gene are WSHSY and SAAADI. There are 14 residues in the CDR3. CDR3 region: CASSERRDPYEQYF. As DNA, the CDR3 is TGCGCCAGCAGTGAGCGGCGGGATCCCTACGAGCAGTACTTC.

This clonotype was counted a few times. The J gene is TRBJ1-1, the V gene TRBV5-4, with D hard to call. The germline V and J ends were trimmed by 2 bases and 1 base, with 9 bases remaining between them. Germline V gene data show CDR1 as SGHNT and CDR2 as YYREEE (reference sequence). The CDR3 is 14 residues long. The CDR3, as DNA: TGTGCCAGCAGCTTACGTCTGGGGAACACTGAAGCTTTCTTT. Amino acid sequence: CASSLRLGNTEAFF.

This clonotype was counted many times. The chain links TRBV20-1 to TRBJ1-4; D ambiguous. Germline CDR1 is DFQATT and CDR2 is SNEGSKA (reference sequence). Trimming pared 2 bases from V and 5 bases from J, leaving 9 bases between. The CDR3 covers 13 residues. In DNA, the CDR3 is TGCAGTGCTAGATCTCCGGAGAATGAAAAACTGTTTTTT. Translation: CSARSPENEKLFF.

This clonotype appeared many times. The chain couples TRBV15 to TRBJ2-1; D call uncertain. This CDR3 is 11 amino acids long. Per germline, CDR1 LNHNV and CDR2 YYDKDF (reference sequence). V was trimmed by 2 bases and J by 7 bases, leaving 3 bases between them. The chain's CDR3 is CATSRTNEQFF. CDR3 DNA: TGTGCCACCAGCAGAACTAATGAGCAGTTCTTC. Based on the CDR3 plus reference TRBV15 and TRBJ2-1, the full variable domain is DAMVIQNPRYQVTQFGKPVTLSCSQTLNHNVMYWYQQKSSQAPKLLFHYYDKDFNNEADTPDNFQSRRPNTSFCFLDIRSPGLGDTAMYLCATSRTNEQFFGPGTRLTVL.

Notes on this clonotype: A much larger clone differs from this one at a single base, so this may be a read error. The chain is built from TRBV24-1 and TRBJ2-1; 11 positions agree with TRBD2. This CDR3 spans 15 amino acids. Germline V lookup: CDR1 KGHDR, CDR2 SFDVKD. The CDR3 coding sequence is TGTACCACCAGGGCTAGCGGGAGGAACTACAATGAGCAGTTCTTC. It codes for CTTRASGRNYNEQFF.